The rows below give T cell receptor beta chains drawn from one sample of a study of beta chain features in type 1 diabetes. The repertoire was sequenced with immunoSEQ multiplex PCR; TCRdb's copy has only in-frame clones and lacks some. The sample contains around 150,000 clones, 7.5% to 10% of which appear only once. The specimen sequenced was central memory CD4+ T cells from blood. Receptors originate from a man between 18 and 29 years old in good health. Both conserved end residues are trimmed from each CDR3.

TRBV25-1,ASSVVGTAGGYT
TRBV29-1,SVFSTGHGDYGYT
TRBV7-2,ASSSGSGANVLT
TRBV30,AWRAPQYGYT
TRBV5-4,AWTKDGRGYTQY
TRBV7-9,ASSLAGTEYGYT
TRBV28,ASSWGEYEQY
TRBV7-8,ASSSPGQGSYNEQF
TRBV11-2,ASSPLGANTEAF
TRBV5-5,ASSSIAGRQETQY
TRBV7-2,ASSRGGRANTGELF
TRBV20-1,SRQRNTEAF
TRBV7-2,ASSLKTGAYEQY
TRBV19,ASSIGVAARGDTQY
TRBV7-3,ASSLTGGAGTGELF
TRBV28,ASSLLASGTDTQY
TRBV7-3,ASSPLGGGSTDTQY
TRBV5-1,ASSPDRAGELF
TRBV6-6,ASSSDSYGYT
TRBV5-1,ASSPGQGSTDTQY
TRBV18,ASSPGTGDYGYT
TRBV5-6,ASSLRRDHSGSEKLF
TRBV7-3,ASSLAGASYNEQF
TRBV29-1,SALGGTGNTIY
TRBV11-2,ASSLRGTANEQY
TRBV10-3,AGGGQAGENYGYT
TRBV2,ASSEGGDRGVYGYT
TRBV4-2,ASSQDTGYGYT
TRBV7-3,ASSPRGQVGEQF
TRBV2,ASPRTGLGGTEAF
TRBV7-6,ASSLEWAGGPQTQY
TRBV5-1,ASSRTSGGINSYEQY
TRBV29-1,SVEDKGRGGGYT
TRBV7-2,ASSLSSGTPSYEQY
TRBV7-2,ASSFKRENLEQY
TRBV30,AWRTVGNTIY
TRBV2,ASSAGNQPQH
TRBV25-1,ASSEYVSSGNTIY
TRBV11-2,ASSFLAGVNTGELF
TRBV5-6,ASSPRVADHNEQF
TRBV7-8,ASSLVRVRGRGTEAF
TRBV7-2,ASSLGLAGGQETQY
TRBV19,ASSIPGLSETQY
TRBV4-2,ASSQETGRPS
TRBV7-7,ASSPLQGEYNEQF
TRBV30,AWSGRLRTSGRVNEQF
TRBV28,AGQDSFSGNTIY
TRBV5-6,ASSRRPYQETQY
TRBV11-3,ASSLAYGMSNQPQH
TRBV7-2,ASSLQAGGNTDTQY
TRBV30,AWSPLTGRLGNTIY